The rows below give T cell receptor beta chains drawn from one sample of a study of cytomegalovirus exposure and HLA in healthy donors. Sequenced by immunoSEQ multiplex PCR; TCRdb stores in-frame clones only, minus some. This sample has some 95,000 clones, with around 68% found just once. The specimen sequenced was PBMCs. The receptor set was obtained from a female donor in good health and CMV-seronegative. Both conserved end residues are part of each CDR3. D genes are given only for firm matches. Some rows mark clone size as missing; the rest say once, few, many or name a class of expanded clone.

abundance	d_gene	v_gene	j_gene	CDR3nt	CDR3aa
-	TRBD2	TRBV6-6	TRBJ2-7	TGTGCCAGCAGCCTAGCGGGGGGCTCCTACGAGCAGTACTTC	CASSLAGGSYEQYF
once	-	TRBV4-1	TRBJ2-3	TGCGCCAGCAAATCGGGGGGCTCGAGGGCTAGCACAGATACGCAGTATTTT	CASKSGGSRASTDTQYF
few	TRBD1	TRBV2	TRBJ1-5	TGTGCCAGCAGTGCGACACAGGGGATCGGGCAGCCCCAGCATTTT	CASSATQGIGQPQHF
-	-	TRBV19	TRBJ1-2	TGTGCCAGCTCCCCCAGTGGCAGGGGTTATGGCTACACCTTC	CASSPSGRGYGYTF
-	-	TRBV28	TRBJ2-7	TGTGCCAGCATTTCAAGCCACGAGCAGTACTTC	CASISSHEQYF
-	-	TRBV30	TRBJ1-2	TGTGCCTGGAGTGTACGAGGCGGCTACACCTTC	CAWSVRGGYTF
few	TRBD2	TRBV29-1	TRBJ2-3	TGCAGCGGCCGGGGGGCAGATACGCAGTATTTT	CSGRGADTQYF
once	-	TRBV6-1	TRBJ1-4	TGTGCCAGCAGTGGGGGCGTTCTTGCAACTAATGAAAAACTGTTTTTT	CASSGGVLATNEKLFF
few	TRBD1	TRBV6-1	TRBJ1-6	TGTGCCAGCACTATACTTACAGGGGACTATTCACCCCTCCACTTT	CASTILTGDYSPLHF
-	TRBD2	TRBV19	TRBJ2-3	TGTGCCAGTAGCATAGGCCTAGCGGGGGGCACAGATACGCAGTATTTT	CASSIGLAGGTDTQYF
few	TRBD2	TRBV4-1	TRBJ2-2	TGCGCCAGCAGCCCCACAGACCCATTTACTAGCGGGGTCACCGGGGAGCTGTTTTTT	CASSPTDPFTSGVTGELFF
-	-	TRBV2	TRBJ1-1	TGTGCCAGCACGATGACAGATATGAACACTGAAGCTTTCTTT	CASTMTDMNTEAFF
once	TRBD2	TRBV7-9	TRBJ2-5	TGTGCCAGCAGCTGGGGAGGGGAGACCCAGTACTTC	CASSWGGETQYF
-	-	TRBV7-3	TRBJ2-1	TGTGCCAGCAGCTTGAGGTCTACCTTTCCTTACAATGAGCAGTTCTTC	CASSLRSTFPYNEQFF
-	-	TRBV6-1	TRBJ1-1	TGTGCCAGCAGGGTGAAAGAGGGAGGGACTGAAGCTTTCTTT	CASRVKEGGTEAFF
-	TRBD2	TRBV2	TRBJ2-1	TGTGCCAGCAGTGAACGTAGCGGGGGAAATGAGCAGTTCTTC	CASSERSGGNEQFF
few	TRBD1	TRBV19	TRBJ1-1	TGTGCCAGTAGGACCGGGGACAGGGGCAACACTGAAGCTTTCTTT	CASRTGDRGNTEAFF
-	-	TRBV12-1	TRBJ1-1	TGTGCCAGCAGCTTTGACCCGAGAAGGGGGACTGAAGCTTTCTTT	CASSFDPRRGTEAFF
-	TRBD2	TRBV7-2	TRBJ2-7	TGTGCCAGCAGCCTTAGAGCCGGGACTAGCGGGGGGAGCTCCTACGAGCAGTACTTC	CASSLRAGTSGGSSYEQYF
-	TRBD1	TRBV6-1	TRBJ2-7	TGTGCCAGCAGTCGGGACAGAAGCACCTACGAGCAGTACTTC	CASSRDRSTYEQYF
-	-	TRBV5-6	TRBJ2-1	TGTGCCAGCAGCTTGACCCCTCAGGCCTCCTACAATGAGCAGTTCTTC	CASSLTPQASYNEQFF
-	-	TRBV14	TRBJ2-1	TGTGCCAGCAGCCCCTACGCGGGTGATGCCTACAATGAGCAGTTCTTC	CASSPYAGDAYNEQFF
-	TRBD2	TRBV6-5	TRBJ2-7	TGTGCCAGCAGTTACTCGGATGGACTAGCCGGCGAGCAGTACTTC	CASSYSDGLAGEQYF
-	TRBD2	TRBV15	TRBJ2-1	TGTGCCACCAGCAGAGGGACTAGCGGGGGCTACAATGAGCAGTTCTTC	CATSRGTSGGYNEQFF
-	TRBD2	TRBV5-1	TRBJ2-3	TGCGCCAGCGAACTCTTCGGGAGGGCCGGGACAGATACGCAGTATTTT	CASELFGRAGTDTQYF
few	TRBD1	TRBV30	TRBJ2-5	TGTGCCTGGAACAAAGGCGCAGGGGGCAGCGAGACCCAGTACTTC	CAWNKGAGGSETQYF
-	-	TRBV6-5	TRBJ1-4	TGTGCCAGCAGTGACCCGACGGGAAAACTGTTTTTT	CASSDPTGKLFF
-	-	TRBV28	TRBJ2-3	TGTGCCAGCACCCGTATAGGGGTGGATACGCAGTATTTT	CASTRIGVDTQYF
-	TRBD1	TRBV18	TRBJ2-7	TGTGCCAGCTCACCCGGACAGGGGGCTTTCTACGAGCAGTACTTC	CASSPGQGAFYEQYF
once	-	TRBV18	TRBJ2-7	TGTGCCAGCTCACCTGTATCGGGAGCCCTCACCTACGAGCAGTACTTC	CASSPVSGALTYEQYF
once	-	TRBV6-5	TRBJ1-1	TGTGCCAGCAGTCAAAGGGGCTTGAACTTTGAAGCTTTCTTT	CASSQRGLNFEAFF
-	-	TRBV6-5	TRBJ2-1	TGTGCCAGCAGGTCCGGGGGCTACAATGAGCAGTTCTTC	CASRSGGYNEQFF
-	-	TRBV30	TRBJ2-7	TGTGCCTGGAGTGTAAAGATAGTGCAGTACTTC	CAWSVKIVQYF
-	-	TRBV11-3	TRBJ2-3	TGTGCCAGCAGCTTCAGTATGGATACGCAGTATTTT	CASSFSMDTQYF
-	-	TRBV14	TRBJ1-1	TGTGCCAGCAGCCTGAGTTACACTGAAGCTTTCTTT	CASSLSYTEAFF
few	TRBD2	TRBV6-6	TRBJ2-7	TGTGCCAGCAGACCTCGGGAGGCCACCTACGAGCAGTACTTC	CASRPREATYEQYF
-	-	TRBV5-1	TRBJ2-5	TGCGCCAGCAGCTTGGAGGCGGCACAAGAGACCCAGTACTTC	CASSLEAAQETQYF
-	TRBD1	TRBV10-3	TRBJ1-6	TGTGCCACCAAACCGGGACAGGGAAATTCACCCCTCCACTTT	CATKPGQGNSPLHF
-	-	TRBV4-2	TRBJ2-1	TGTGCCAGCAGCCAAGTGAAGGGGGGGCCGAACAATGAGCAGTTCTTC	CASSQVKGGPNNEQFF
-	TRBD1	TRBV10-3	TRBJ2-7	TGTGCCATCAGTGATACAGGGGGAAGTTACGAGCAGTACTTC	CAISDTGGSYEQYF